The 14 T cell receptor beta chains listed next were all sequenced from one sample in a study of blood T cell repertoires in COVID-19. Clones were read by immunoSEQ multiplex PCR, and TCRdb kept only the in-frame ones, dropping some. The sample shows about 280,000 clones, 65% to 90% of them seen only once. The sample was peripheral blood. These receptors were taken from a man aged 45-65 years with active or convalescent COVID-19.

The J gene is TRBJ2-1, the V gene TRBV11-2; 10 bases fit TRBD2. CDR1 is SGHAT, CDR2 FQNNGV, per germline. After removal of 5 bases from V and 7 bases from J, the junction contained 8 bases not matched to a gene. The CDR3 covers 15 residues. The CDR3 loop is CASSDSGRGGNEQFF. The CDR3 DNA is TGTGCCAGCAGCGACAGCGGGAGGGGAGGTAATGAGCAGTTCTTC.

The genes are TRBV28 and TRBJ1-4, with a tentative D call TRBD1 (6 bases). CDR3 length: 13 amino acids. Trimming took off 6 bases at V and 5 bases at J, with 10 bases between the two ends. Germline CDR1 reads MDHEN; CDR2 reads SYDVKM. CDR3 nucleotides: TGTGCCAGCAGGACAGGCTCAAATGAAAAACTGTTTTTT. It encodes CASRTGSNEKLFF.

The chain uses TRBV7-3 and TRBJ2-3; the D gene is possibly TRBD1 (6 bases). The CDR3 loop spans 13 amino acids. Trimming stripped 5 bases from V and 5 bases from J, with 11 bases between. CDR1 SGHTA and CDR2 FQGTGA come from the germline V gene. The CDR3 sequence: CASSPGVGDTQYF. CDR3 nucleotides: TGTGCCAGCAGCCCAGGGGTCGGAGATACGCAGTATTTT.

This clone was counted a single time. This chain connects TRBV3-1 (or the pseudogene TRBV3-2) to TRBJ2-2; TRBD2 matches at 11 bases. Germline CDR1 LGHDT, CDR2 YNNKEL (reference sequence). With V trimmed by 3 bases and J by 5 bases, 2 bases remained unmatched. The CDR3 totals 15 residues. CDR3 residues: CASSHPSGRTGELFF. The CDR3 DNA is TGTGCCAGCAGCCACCCTAGCGGGAGGACCGGGGAGCTGTTTTTT.

The chain recombines TRBV30 with TRBJ1-1, with D perhaps matching TRBD1 (6 bases). Germline V gives CDR1 GTSNPN, CDR2 SVGIG (reference sequence). The CDR3 is made up of 15 amino acids. The V end lost 0 bases, the J end lost 4 bases, and 15 bases lay between the germline ends. The CDR3 nucleotides read TGTGCCTGGAGTGTATGGGGGCGAGGTGGCACTGAAGCTTTCTTT. Amino acids: CAWSVWGRGGTEAFF.

This clone was counted only a few times. V gene TRBV19 combines with J gene TRBJ2-7, with TRBD1 identical over 7 bases. Trimming removed 6 bases from V and 3 bases from J; junction bases left unmatched: 8. This CDR3 has 14 amino acids. The germline V gene has CDR1 LNHDA and CDR2 SQIVND (reference sequence). The DNA of the CDR3 is TGTGCCAGTAGCCCTGGAGGACAGGACTACGAGCAGTACTTC. This gives the protein CASSPGGQDYEQYF. Together with reference TRBV19 and TRBJ2-7, the CDR3 gives the full variable domain: DGGITQSPKYLFRKEGQNVTLSCEQNLNHDAMYWYRQDPGQGLRLIYYSQIVNDFQKGDIAEGYSVSREKKESFPLTVTSAQKNPTAFYLCASSPGGQDYEQYFGPGTRLTVT.

The chain links TRBV5-1 to TRBJ1-6, with 10 nucleotides matching TRBD1. Germline CDR1 is SGHRS and CDR2 is YFSETQ. With V trimmed by 6 bases and J by 3 bases, 6 bases remained unmatched. The CDR3 consists of 16 residues. Written as DNA, the CDR3 is TGCGCCAGCAAGACAGGGGGCGCGTACTATAATTCACCCCTCCACTTT. Its protein product is CASKTGGAYYNSPLHF.

The table lists this clone with a few counts. The chain has TRBV9 and TRBJ2-1; 7 nucleotides line up with TRBD2. This CDR3 is built from 18 residues. CDR1 and CDR2 (germline): SGDLS, YYNGEE. V shed 0 bases and J 0 bases; nucleotides not matched to a gene: 9. In DNA form, the CDR3 reads TGTGCCAGCAGCGTAGGGGGGAGGGGCCCGAGCTCCTACAATGAGCAGTTCTTC. This codes for CASSVGGRGPSSYNEQFF.

The chain carries TRBV7-6 and TRBJ2-7; weak D call: TRBD1 (6 bases). Trimming removed 1 base at V and 2 bases at J, with 24 bases between. Germline V gene data show CDR1 as SGHVS and CDR2 as FNYEAQ. The CDR3 spans 19 residues. CDR3 coding DNA: TGTGCCAGCAGCTTAGAGGGCCAAAGAATGAGTCGGGACACCTACGAGCAGTACTTC. It codes for CASSLEGQRMSRDTYEQYF.

J is TRBJ2-3 and V is TRBV18; D is uncertain. Trimming pared 6 bases from V and 0 bases from J, leaving 13 bases between. This CDR3 contains 15 residues. From germline, CDR1 is KGHSH and CDR2 LQKENI. Written as DNA, the CDR3 is TGTGCCAGCTCCCCAGAGCAGGTTAGCACAGATACGCAGTATTTT. Translating gives CASSPEQVSTDTQYF.

The V call is TRBV4-1, the J call TRBJ2-3; D perhaps matches TRBD2 (6 bases). The V end was cut by 3 bases, the J end by 4 bases, with 11 bases between. The germline V gene encodes CDR1 MGHRA and CDR2 YSYEKL. The CDR3 runs 14 residues. The chain's CDR3 is CASSHGTPPDTQYF. Written as DNA, the CDR3 is TGCGCCAGCAGCCACGGGACTCCTCCAGATACGCAGTATTTT.

The chain links TRBV27 to TRBJ2-7; TRBD2 agrees at 9 bases. CDR1 and CDR2 (germline): MNHEY, SMNVEV (reference sequence). J gave up 6 bases and V 0 bases, and 9 bases lay outside the gene matches. This CDR3 has 16 amino acids. The CDR3 region is CASSLSQASGIREQYF. CDR3 DNA sequence: TGTGCCAGCAGTTTATCCCAGGCTAGCGGGATCCGCGAGCAGTACTTC.

This chain uses TRBV7-2 with TRBJ1-2; 7 nucleotides match TRBD1. CDR1 and CDR2 (germline): SGHTA, FQGNSA. This CDR3 region has 14 residues. The junction had 5 bases not matched to a gene; V was cut back by 3 bases and J by 4 bases. This CDR3 reads CASSFRQGPYGYTF. The CDR3, as DNA: TGTGCCAGCAGCTTCAGACAGGGCCCCTATGGCTACACCTTC.

The rearrangement links TRBV6-5 to TRBJ2-3, with 7 bases aligning to TRBD2. The CDR3 extends over 15 amino acids. V gave up 8 bases and J gave up 13 bases; unmatched junction bases: 21. Looked up from germline, CDR1 is MNHEY and CDR2 is SVGAGI. The chain's CDR3 is CASRFGGGEAGGKYF. The CDR3 nucleotides read TGTGCCAGCCGTTTTGGGGGGGGAGAAGCGGGTGGGAAGTATTTT.